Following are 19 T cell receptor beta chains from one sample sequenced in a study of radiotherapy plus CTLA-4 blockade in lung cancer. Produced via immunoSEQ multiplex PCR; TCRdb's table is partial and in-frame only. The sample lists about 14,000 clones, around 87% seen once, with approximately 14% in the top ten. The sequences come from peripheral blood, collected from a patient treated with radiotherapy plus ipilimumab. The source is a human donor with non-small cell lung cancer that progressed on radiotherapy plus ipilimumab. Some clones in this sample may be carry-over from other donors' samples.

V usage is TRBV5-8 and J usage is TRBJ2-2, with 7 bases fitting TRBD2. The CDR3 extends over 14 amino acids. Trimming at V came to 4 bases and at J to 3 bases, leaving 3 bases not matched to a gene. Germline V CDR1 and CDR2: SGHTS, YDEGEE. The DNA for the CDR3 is TGTGCCAGCAGCGGGGACTACCACACCGGGGAGCTGTTTTTT. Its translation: CASSGDYHTGELFF.

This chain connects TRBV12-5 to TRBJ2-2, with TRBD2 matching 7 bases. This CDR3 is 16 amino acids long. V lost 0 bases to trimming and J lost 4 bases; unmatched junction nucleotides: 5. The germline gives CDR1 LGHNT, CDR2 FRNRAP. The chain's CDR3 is CASGLVGWEGTGELFF. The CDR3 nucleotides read TGTGCTAGTGGTTTGGTTGGTTGGGAGGGCACCGGGGAGCTGTTTTTT.

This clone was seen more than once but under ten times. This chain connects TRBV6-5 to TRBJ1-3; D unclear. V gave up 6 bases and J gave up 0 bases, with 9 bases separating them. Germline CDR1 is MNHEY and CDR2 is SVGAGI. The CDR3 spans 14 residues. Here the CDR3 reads CASSRGLSGNTIYF. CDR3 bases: TGTGCCAGCAGCCGGGGTCTCTCTGGAAACACCATATATTTT.

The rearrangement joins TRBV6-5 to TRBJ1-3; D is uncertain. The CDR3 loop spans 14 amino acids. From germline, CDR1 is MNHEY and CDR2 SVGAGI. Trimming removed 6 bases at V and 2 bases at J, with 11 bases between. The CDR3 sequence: CASRGNSPGNTIYF. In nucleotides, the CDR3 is TGTGCCAGCAGGGGTAACAGCCCTGGAAACACCATATATTTT.

The DNA of the CDR3 is TGCGCCAGCAGCTTGGCGGCAAGAACGGGGGAGCAGTACTTC. This translates into CASSLAARTGEQYF. V and J are TRBV5-1 and TRBJ2-7, with D tentatively TRBD2 (5 bases). Germline V gene lookup returns CDR1 SGHRS and CDR2 YFSETQ. V shed 0 bases and J shed 7 bases, with 14 bases lying between them. The CDR3 is made up of 14 amino acids.

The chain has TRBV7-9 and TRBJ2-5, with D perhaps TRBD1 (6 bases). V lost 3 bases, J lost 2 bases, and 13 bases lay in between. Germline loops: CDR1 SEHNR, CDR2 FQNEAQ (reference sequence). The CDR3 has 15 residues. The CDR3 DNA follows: TGTGCCAGCAGCTTTGGACAGAATACTCAAGAGACCCAGTACTTC. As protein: CASSFGQNTQETQYF.

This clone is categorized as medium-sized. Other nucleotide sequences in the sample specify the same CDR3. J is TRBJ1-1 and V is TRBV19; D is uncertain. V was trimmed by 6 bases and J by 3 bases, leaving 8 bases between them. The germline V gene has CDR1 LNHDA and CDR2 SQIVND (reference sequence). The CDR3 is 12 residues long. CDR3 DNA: TGTGCCAGTAGGACACTAGACACTGAAGCTTTCTTT. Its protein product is CASRTLDTEAFF. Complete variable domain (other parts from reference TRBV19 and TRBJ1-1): DGGITQSPKYLFRKEGQNVTLSCEQNLNHDAMYWYRQDPGQGLRLIYYSQIVNDFQKGDIAEGYSVSREKKESFPLTVTSAQKNPTAFYLCASRTLDTEAFFGQGTRLTVV.

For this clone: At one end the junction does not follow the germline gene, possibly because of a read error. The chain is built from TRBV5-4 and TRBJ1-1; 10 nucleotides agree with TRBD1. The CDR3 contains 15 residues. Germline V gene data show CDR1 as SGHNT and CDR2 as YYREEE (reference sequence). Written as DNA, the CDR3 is TGCGCCAGCAGACCGGGACAGGGGTTTGTGACTGAAGCTTTCTTT. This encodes CASRPGQGFVTEAFF. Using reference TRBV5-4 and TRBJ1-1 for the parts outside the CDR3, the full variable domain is ETGVTQSPTHLIKTRGQQVTLRCSSQSGHNTVSWYQQALGQGPQFIFQYYREEENGRGNFPPRFSGLQFPNYSSELNVNALELDDSALYLCASRPGQGFVTEAFFGQGTRLTVV.

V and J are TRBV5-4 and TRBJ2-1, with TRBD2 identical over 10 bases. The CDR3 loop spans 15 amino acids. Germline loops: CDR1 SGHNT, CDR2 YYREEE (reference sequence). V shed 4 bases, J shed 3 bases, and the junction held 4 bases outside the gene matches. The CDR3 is CASSNRTSGYNEQFF. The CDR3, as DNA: TGTGCCAGCAGCAACCGGACTAGCGGCTACAATGAGCAGTTCTTC.

CDR3 sequence: CASSGQDRVDTQYF. CDR3 DNA sequence: TGCGCCAGCAGCGGGCAGGACAGGGTCGATACGCAGTATTTT. This chain uses TRBV5-1 with TRBJ2-3; 8 nucleotides line up with TRBD1. Germline values: CDR1 SGHRS, CDR2 YFSETQ. After removal of 4 bases from V and 6 bases from J, the junction contained 7 bases not matched to a gene. This CDR3 contains 14 residues. Full variable domain (remainder filled in from reference TRBV5-1 and TRBJ2-3): KAGVTQTPRYLIKTRGQQVTLSCSPISGHRSVSWYQQTPGQGLQFLFEYFSETQRNKGNFPGRFSGRQFSNSRSEMNVSTLELGDSALYLCASSGQDRVDTQYFGPGTRLTVL.

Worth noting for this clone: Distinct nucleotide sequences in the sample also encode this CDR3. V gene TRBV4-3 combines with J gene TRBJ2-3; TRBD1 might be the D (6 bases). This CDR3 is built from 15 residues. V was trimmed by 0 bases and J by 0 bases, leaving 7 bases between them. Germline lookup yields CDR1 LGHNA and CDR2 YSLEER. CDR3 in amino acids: CASSQEGGSTDTQYF. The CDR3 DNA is TGCGCCAGCAGCCAAGAAGGGGGTAGCACAGATACGCAGTATTTT.

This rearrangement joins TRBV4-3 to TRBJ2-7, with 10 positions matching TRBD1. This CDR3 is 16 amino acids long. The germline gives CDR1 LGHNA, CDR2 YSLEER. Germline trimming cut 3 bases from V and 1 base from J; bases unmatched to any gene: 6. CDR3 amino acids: CASSHSGTGESYEQYF. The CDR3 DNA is TGCGCCAGCAGCCACTCCGGGACAGGGGAGTCCTACGAGCAGTACTTC.

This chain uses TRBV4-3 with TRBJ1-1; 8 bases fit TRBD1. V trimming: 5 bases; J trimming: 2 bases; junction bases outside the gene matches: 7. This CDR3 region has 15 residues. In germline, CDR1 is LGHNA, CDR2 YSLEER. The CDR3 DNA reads TGCGCCAGCAGCAATGAGGACAGGGAAAACACTGAAGCTTTCTTT. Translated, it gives CASSNEDRENTEAFF.

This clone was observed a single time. The DNA for the CDR3 is TGTGCCAGCAGTTACTCGTCGGGGGGGTCGACCCAGTACTTC. This codes for CASSYSSGGSTQYF. This chain joins TRBV6-5 and TRBJ2-5; TRBD2 agrees at 8 bases. With 0 bases clipped from V and 7 bases from J, the junction kept 4 bases outside the gene matches. CDR1 and CDR2 (germline): MNHEY, SVGAGI. This CDR3 region has 14 residues.

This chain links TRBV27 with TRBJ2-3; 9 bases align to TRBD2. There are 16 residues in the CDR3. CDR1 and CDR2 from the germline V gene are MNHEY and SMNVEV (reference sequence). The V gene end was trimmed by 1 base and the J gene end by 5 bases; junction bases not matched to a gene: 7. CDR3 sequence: CASSLYGGRAGDTQYF. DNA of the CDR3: TGTGCCAGCAGTTTATACGGCGGGAGGGCCGGAGATACGCAGTATTTT.

The CDR3: CASSYGGTGSTEAFF. The CDR3 DNA reads as TGTGCCAGCAGTTACGGGGGGACAGGGAGCACTGAAGCTTTCTTT. The rearrangement links TRBV6-5 to TRBJ1-1, with TRBD1 matching 9 bases. CDR3 length equals 15 residues. The germline gives CDR1 MNHEY, CDR2 SVGAGI. The ends lost 2 bases at V and 4 bases at J; junction bases unmatched: 5.

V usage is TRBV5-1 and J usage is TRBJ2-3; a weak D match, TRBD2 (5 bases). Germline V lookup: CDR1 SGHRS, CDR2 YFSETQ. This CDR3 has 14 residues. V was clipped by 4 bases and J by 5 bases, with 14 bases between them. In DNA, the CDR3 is TGCGCCAGCAGCGATTCCTGGGCGGGAGATACGCAGTATTTT. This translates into CASSDSWAGDTQYF.

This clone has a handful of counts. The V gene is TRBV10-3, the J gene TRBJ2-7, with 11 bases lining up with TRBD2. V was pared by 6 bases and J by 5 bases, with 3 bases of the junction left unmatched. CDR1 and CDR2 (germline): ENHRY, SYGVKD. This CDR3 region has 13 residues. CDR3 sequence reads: CAIRGSGGDEQYF. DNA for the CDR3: TGTGCCATCAGGGGTAGCGGGGGGGACGAGCAGTACTTC.

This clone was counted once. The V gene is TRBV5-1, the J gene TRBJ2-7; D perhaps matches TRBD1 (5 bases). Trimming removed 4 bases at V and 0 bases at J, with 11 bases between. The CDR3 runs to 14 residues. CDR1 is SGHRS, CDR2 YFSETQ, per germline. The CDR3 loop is CASSPWTPSYEQYF. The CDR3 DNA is TGCGCCAGCAGCCCGTGGACACCCTCCTACGAGCAGTACTTC.